This TCR beta chain was documented in a study of CD8 T cells in ankylosing spondylitis. Each TCR beta library was made by quantitative 5'-RACE that incorporated molecular barcodes. Using its own MiXCR run on the 5' RACE reads, TCRdb lists one record per CDR3 protein. The sample lists under 300,000 distinct CDR3 sequences, around 11% occurring once. Study conclusions and caveats: Matched ankylosing spondylitis synovial fluid reportedly showed significant enrichment of disease-linked clones. Seemingly characteristic of ankylosing spondylitis blood was a TCR beta motif consisting of roughly 8 highly homologous variants.

The table lists this clonotype with a few counts. Its antigen is unidentified. V was shortened by 6 bases and J by 3 bases, with 18 bases between the two germline ends. Per the germline V gene, CDR1 is DFQATT and CDR2 is SNEGSKA (reference sequence). The CDR3 has 14 amino acids. This TCR was recovered from a male donor with ankylosing spondylitis or in good health (not recorded which). The chain has TRBV20-1 and TRBJ2-7; D is perhaps TRBD1 (6 bases). What was sequenced was blood, either unsorted or a sorted T cell fraction (not recorded which). CDR3 protein: CSAADSEFFYEQYF. The DNA for the CDR3 is TGCAGTGCCGCGGACAGTGAATTCTTCTACGAGCAGTACTTC.